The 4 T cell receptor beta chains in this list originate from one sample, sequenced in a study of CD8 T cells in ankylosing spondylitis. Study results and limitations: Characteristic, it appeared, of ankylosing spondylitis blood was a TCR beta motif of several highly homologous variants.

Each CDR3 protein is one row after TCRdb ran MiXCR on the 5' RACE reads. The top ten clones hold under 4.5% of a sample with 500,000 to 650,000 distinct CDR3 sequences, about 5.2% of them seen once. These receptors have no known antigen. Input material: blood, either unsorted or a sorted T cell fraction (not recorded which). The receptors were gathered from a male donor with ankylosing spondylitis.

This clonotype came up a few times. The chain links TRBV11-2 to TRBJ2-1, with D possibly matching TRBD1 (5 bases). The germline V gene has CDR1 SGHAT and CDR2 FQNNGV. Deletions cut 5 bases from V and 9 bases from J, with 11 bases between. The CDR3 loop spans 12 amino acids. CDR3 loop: CASSPLQGEQFF. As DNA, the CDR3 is TGTGCCAGCAGCCCCCTCCAGGGTGAGCAGTTCTTC.

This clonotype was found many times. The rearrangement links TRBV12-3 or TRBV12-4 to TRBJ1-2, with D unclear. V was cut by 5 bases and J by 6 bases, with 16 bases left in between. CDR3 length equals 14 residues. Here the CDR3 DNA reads TGTGCCAGCAGTCCCGGCACCCTGGAGGATGGCTACACCTTC. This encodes CASSPGTLEDGYTF.

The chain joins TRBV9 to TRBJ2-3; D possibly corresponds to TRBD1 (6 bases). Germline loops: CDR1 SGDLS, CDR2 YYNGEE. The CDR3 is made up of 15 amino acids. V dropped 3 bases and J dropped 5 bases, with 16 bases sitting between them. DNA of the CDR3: TGTGCCAGCAGCGGGAAGAACAGGGTCGGAGATACGCAGTATTTT. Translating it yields CASSGKNRVGDTQYF.

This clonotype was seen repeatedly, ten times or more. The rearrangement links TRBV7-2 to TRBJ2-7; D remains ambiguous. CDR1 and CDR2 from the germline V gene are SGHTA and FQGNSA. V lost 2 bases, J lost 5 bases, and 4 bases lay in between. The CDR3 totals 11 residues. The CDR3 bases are TGTGCCAGCAGCTTATACAACGAGCAGTACTTC. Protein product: CASSLYNEQYF.